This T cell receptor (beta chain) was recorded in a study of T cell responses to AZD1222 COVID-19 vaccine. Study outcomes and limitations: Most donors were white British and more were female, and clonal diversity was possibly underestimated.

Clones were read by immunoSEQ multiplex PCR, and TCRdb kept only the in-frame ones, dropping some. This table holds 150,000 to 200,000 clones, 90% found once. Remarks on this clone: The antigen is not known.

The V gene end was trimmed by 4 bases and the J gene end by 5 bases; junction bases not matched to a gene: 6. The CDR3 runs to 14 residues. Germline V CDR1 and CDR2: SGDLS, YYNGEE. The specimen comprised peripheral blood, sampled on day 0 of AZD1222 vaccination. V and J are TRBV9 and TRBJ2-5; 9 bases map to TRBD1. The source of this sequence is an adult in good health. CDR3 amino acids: CASSIGTGHETQYF. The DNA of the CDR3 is TGTGCCAGCAGCATAGGGACAGGGCACGAGACCCAGTACTTC.